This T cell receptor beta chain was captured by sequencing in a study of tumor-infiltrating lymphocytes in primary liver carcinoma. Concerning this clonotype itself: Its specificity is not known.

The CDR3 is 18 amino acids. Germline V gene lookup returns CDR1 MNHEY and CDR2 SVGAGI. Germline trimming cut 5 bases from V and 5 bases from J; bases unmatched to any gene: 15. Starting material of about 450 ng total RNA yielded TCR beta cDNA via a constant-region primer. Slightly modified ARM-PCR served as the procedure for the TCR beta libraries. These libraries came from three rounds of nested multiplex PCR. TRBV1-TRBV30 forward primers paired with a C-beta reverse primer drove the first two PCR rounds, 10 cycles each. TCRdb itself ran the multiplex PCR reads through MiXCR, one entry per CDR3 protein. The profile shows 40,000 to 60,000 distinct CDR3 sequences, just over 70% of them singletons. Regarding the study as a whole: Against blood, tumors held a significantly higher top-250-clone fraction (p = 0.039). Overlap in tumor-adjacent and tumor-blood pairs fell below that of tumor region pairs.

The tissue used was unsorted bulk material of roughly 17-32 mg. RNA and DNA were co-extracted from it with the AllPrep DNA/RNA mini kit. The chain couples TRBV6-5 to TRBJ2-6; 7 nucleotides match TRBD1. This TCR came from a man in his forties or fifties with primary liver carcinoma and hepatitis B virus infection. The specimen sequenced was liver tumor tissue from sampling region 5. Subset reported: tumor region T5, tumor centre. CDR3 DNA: TGTGCCAGCAGTCTTTGGACAGGAATGAAAGCCAGGGCCAACGTCCTGACTTTC. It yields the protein CASSLWTGMKARANVLTF.